The 14 T cell receptor beta chains below all came from one sample that was sequenced in a study of blood T cell repertoires in COVID-19. Assay: immunoSEQ multiplex PCR; the TCRdb copy retains only in-frame clones and omits some. The table has 150,000 to 200,000 clones, roughly 87% seen once. What was sequenced was peripheral blood. The receptors were gathered from a woman aged 35 to 49 with acute or convalescent COVID-19.

The V call is TRBV9, the J call TRBJ2-5, with D perhaps matching TRBD2 (5 bases). The CDR3 is 15 amino acids. Germline V gives CDR1 SGDLS, CDR2 YYNGEE. Trimming removed 0 bases at V and 2 bases at J, with 11 bases between. The CDR3 sequence: CASSVGAVTQETQYF. The CDR3 nucleotides read TGTGCCAGCAGCGTAGGAGCGGTTACTCAAGAGACCCAGTACTTC.

The chain uses TRBV7-9 and TRBJ1-2, with 7 bases matching TRBD1. This CDR3 is 14 amino acids long. The germline CDR1 and CDR2 sequences are SEHNR and FQNEAQ (reference sequence). Trimming at V came to 5 bases and at J to 6 bases, leaving 9 bases not matched to a gene. CDR3 sequence (DNA): TGTGCCAGCAGCCAACCGATCGGGACAGATGGCTACACCTTC. This gives the protein CASSQPIGTDGYTF.

This chain connects TRBV27 to TRBJ2-5; D is perhaps TRBD2 (5 bases). Trimming cost V 0 bases and J 1 base, with 15 bases left between them. This CDR3 has 17 amino acids. Germline-derived CDR1 and CDR2 are MNHEY and SMNVEV (reference sequence). CDR3 amino acids: CASSLSIEGAAQETQYF. CDR3 nucleotide sequence: TGTGCCAGCAGTTTATCCATCGAGGGAGCGGCCCAAGAGACCCAGTACTTC.

This rearrangement joins TRBV7-9 to TRBJ1-1; D may be TRBD1 (5 bases). The CDR3 covers 13 residues. Trimming removed 5 bases from V and 0 bases from J, with 7 bases in between. Germline CDR1 and CDR2: SEHNR and FQNEAQ (reference sequence). The CDR3 DNA reads as TGTGCCAGCAGCCTACAGGTGAACACTGAAGCTTTCTTT. Its protein product is CASSLQVNTEAFF.

V is TRBV15 and J is TRBJ1-2; 7 bases match TRBD1. From germline, CDR1 is LNHNV and CDR2 YYDKDF (reference sequence). J was trimmed by 2 bases and V by 0 bases; bases with no gene match: 3. The CDR3 spans 15 residues. CDR3 region: CATSREQGENYGYTF. For the CDR3, the DNA is TGTGCCACCAGCAGAGAGCAGGGGGAGAACTATGGCTACACCTTC.

The chain has TRBV11-2 and TRBJ1-1; no definite D call. Trimming removed 0 bases at V and 6 bases at J, with 11 bases between. Per germline, CDR1 SGHAT and CDR2 FQNNGV. The CDR3 covers 14 residues. The CDR3 coding sequence is TGTGCCAGCAGCTTAGATCGGGTCACTCCTGAAGCTTTCTTT. This translates into CASSLDRVTPEAFF.

The gene calls are TRBV2 and TRBJ1-2; no firm D call. The V end lost 4 bases, the J end lost 3 bases, and 6 bases lay between the germline ends. Germline-derived CDR1 and CDR2 are SNHLY and FYNNEI. This CDR3 comprises 12 residues. The CDR3 loop reads CASSGLDYGYTF. The CDR3 DNA reads TGTGCCAGCAGTGGGCTGGACTATGGCTACACCTTC. Filled out from reference TRBV2 and TRBJ1-2, the complete variable domain reads EPEVTQTPSHQVTQMGQEVILRCVPISNHLYFYWYRQILGQKVEFLVSFYNNEISEKSEIFDDQFSVERPDGSNFTLKIRSTKLEDSAMYFCASSGLDYGYTFGSGTRLTVV.

This clone has only a few counts. CDR3 DNA: TGTGCCAGCAGTCAACCGGGACTAAGGGGGGATGAGCAGTTCTTC. It translates to CASSQPGLRGDEQFF. This chain joins TRBV5-4 and TRBJ2-1, with TRBD2 as a possible D gene (7 bases). The CDR3 length is 15 residues. The germline gives CDR1 SGHNT, CDR2 YYREEE (reference sequence). Trimming pared 5 bases from V and 8 bases from J, leaving 20 bases between.

This clone was observed a single time. The chain recombines TRBV21-1 with TRBJ2-7; the table's D gene call, TRBD2, was not cross checked with the DNA. TRBV21-1 counts as a pseudogene. The CDR3 runs to 16 residues. In nucleotides, the CDR3 is TGTGCCAGCAGCAGAATTTTTTTGCGGGGGGCCCACGAGCAGTACTTC. It codes for CASSRIFLRGAHEQYF.

This sequence joins TRBV4-2 and TRBJ2-7; 10 bases map to TRBD1. V lost 0 bases and J lost 2; bases outside the gene matches: 7. Germline CDR1 and CDR2: LGHNA and YNFKEQ. The CDR3 totals 17 residues. CDR3 in amino acids: CASSQEGQGRPAYEQYF. DNA for the CDR3: TGTGCCAGCAGCCAAGAGGGACAGGGGAGGCCGGCCTACGAGCAGTACTTC.

In this sample, this clone turned up once. The CDR3 spells CASSLYENQPQHF. CDR3 in DNA: TGCGCCAGCAGCTTGTACGAGAATCAGCCCCAGCATTTT. V gene TRBV5-1 combines with J gene TRBJ1-5; D is uncertain. Germline V gene data show CDR1 as SGHRS and CDR2 as YFSETQ. Trimming cost V 1 base and J 4 bases, with 6 bases left between them. The CDR3 spans 13 residues.

The gene calls are TRBV10-2 and TRBJ2-7; D might be TRBD2 (6 bases). There are 12 residues in the CDR3. Trimming stripped 1 base from V and 5 bases from J, with 6 bases between. The V gene's germline CDR1 is WSHSY and CDR2 SAAADI. CDR3 residues: CASSEWRDEQYF. CDR3 nucleotide sequence: TGCGCCAGCAGTGAGTGGAGGGACGAGCAGTACTTC.

The chain has TRBV30 and TRBJ1-5; TRBD1 matches at 7 bases. The CDR3 has 16 residues. Germline CDR1 reads GTSNPN; CDR2 reads SVGIG (reference sequence). V shed 1 base, J shed 1 base, and the junction held 7 bases outside the gene matches. The CDR3 DNA sequence: TGTGCCTGGAGTGAGTCGGGCAGGGGGAGCAATCAGCCCCAGCATTTT. The encoded protein is CAWSESGRGSNQPQHF.

This rearrangement joins TRBV5-1 to TRBJ2-7; 10 bases are shared with TRBD2. This CDR3 comprises 17 residues. J gave up 0 bases and V 0 bases, and 6 bases lay outside the gene matches. CDR1 is SGHRS and CDR2 is YFSETQ in the germline V gene. CDR3 sequence (DNA): TGCGCCAGCAGCTTGGCAACTAGCGGGACCTTCTCCTACGAGCAGTACTTC. This codes for CASSLATSGTFSYEQYF.